This T cell receptor beta chain was documented in a study of human T cells and chemical hapten exposure. Study-wide context: For the roughly 25-week duration of the study, patients were given weekly doses of diphenylcyclopropenone on the scalp.

The study, taken as a whole, reports: Donors had alopecia, so their immune response may differ from healthy people's.

MiXCR was run by TCRdb on the RACE reads, yielding one entry per CDR3 protein. The sample holds around 380,000 distinct CDR3 sequences, roughly 5% seen once. As to this clonotype: What it binds is unknown.

Time point described: patch test 1, 2 weeks after DPC sensitization. Indicated treatment: therapeutic diphenylcyclopropenone sensitization with weekly scalp DPC. Donors were 18 to 70-year-old alopecia patients suitable for DPC. The specimen comprised whole blood, sampled in connection with sensitization to the hapten diphenylcyclopropenone (DPC). The receptor's source is a woman aged 45-60 years with alopecia areata. Some clones in this sample may be carry-over from other donors' samples.

The CDR3 spells CASCWTGSDQPQHF. CDR3 nucleotides: TGCGCCAGCTGCTGGACGGGTTCCGATCAGCCCCAGCATTTT. V and J are TRBV10-2 and TRBJ1-5, with no clear D. The V and J ends lost 8 bases and 5 bases respectively, with 16 bases between them. The CDR3 runs to 14 residues. Germline V gene data show CDR1 as WSHSY and CDR2 as SAAADI.